This TCR beta chain derives from a study of shared clonotypes between healthy human individuals. Study-level findings and limits: As a rule, naive subsets had a larger estimated richness than memory subsets. Rarefaction demonstrated incomplete sorted-subset sequencing despite large depth.

The sample holds a few counts of this clone. Its target is not known. Memory CD4+ cells were the fraction left after CD45RA+ naive selection. V lost 5 bases, J lost 2 bases, and 16 bases lay in between. Germline V lookup: CDR1 GTSNPN, CDR2 SVGIG (reference sequence). This CDR3 spans 15 amino acids. The repertoire was sequenced with immunoSEQ multiplex PCR; TCRdb's copy has only in-frame clones and lacks some. The sample holds roughly 2 million clones, approximately 94% seen once. The genes are TRBV30 and TRBJ1-3; TRBD1 might be the D (5 bases). Source material: naive CD4+ T cells sorted from blood. Subset denoted: CD45RA+ positively selected. This TCR was recovered from a young man in good health. The CDR3 nucleotides read TGTGCCTGGGCCCGGGACCAATACGCTGGAAACACCATATATTTT. Its translation: CAWARDQYAGNTIYF.